This TCR beta chain is drawn from a study of blood T cell repertoires in COVID-19. Study-wide background: Samples taken during acute and convalescent COVID-19 were collected in the United States, Italy and Spain. In each case, the material was cDNA or gDNA derived from T cells, B-cell-depleted T cells, or PBMCs.

Original analysis: Amplified reference gene primers provided the basis for estimating nucleated cell counts. Generated by immunoSEQ multiplex PCR, the TCRdb table keeps only in-frame clones and is missing some. That table gives V, J and clone size, and the DNA gave D and trimming. Among about 120,000 clones listed, approximately 81% were seen once. Trimming removed 6 bases from V and 3 bases from J, with 14 bases in between. Looked up from germline, CDR1 is SNHLY and CDR2 is FYNNEI. The CDR3 sequence is 14 residues long. The clonotype comes from a woman aged 80 or over with acute or convalescent COVID-19. Sequencing was performed on peripheral blood. The chain has TRBV2 and TRBJ1-2; the D gene is possibly TRBD1 (6 bases). The CDR3 DNA sequence: TGTGCCAGCAGAGCAGGGGTTTTGGACTATGGCTACACCTTC. It translates to CASRAGVLDYGYTF.